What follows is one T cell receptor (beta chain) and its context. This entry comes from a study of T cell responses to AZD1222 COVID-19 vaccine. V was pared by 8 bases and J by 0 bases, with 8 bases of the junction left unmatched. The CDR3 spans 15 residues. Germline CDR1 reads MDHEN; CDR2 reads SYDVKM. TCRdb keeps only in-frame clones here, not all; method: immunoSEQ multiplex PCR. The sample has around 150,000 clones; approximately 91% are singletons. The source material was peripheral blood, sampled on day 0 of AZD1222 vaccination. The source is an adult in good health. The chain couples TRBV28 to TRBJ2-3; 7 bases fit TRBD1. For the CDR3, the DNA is TGTGCCAGCCAATCGGACAGGACTAGCACAGATACGCAGTATTTT. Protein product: CASQSDRTSTDTQYF.